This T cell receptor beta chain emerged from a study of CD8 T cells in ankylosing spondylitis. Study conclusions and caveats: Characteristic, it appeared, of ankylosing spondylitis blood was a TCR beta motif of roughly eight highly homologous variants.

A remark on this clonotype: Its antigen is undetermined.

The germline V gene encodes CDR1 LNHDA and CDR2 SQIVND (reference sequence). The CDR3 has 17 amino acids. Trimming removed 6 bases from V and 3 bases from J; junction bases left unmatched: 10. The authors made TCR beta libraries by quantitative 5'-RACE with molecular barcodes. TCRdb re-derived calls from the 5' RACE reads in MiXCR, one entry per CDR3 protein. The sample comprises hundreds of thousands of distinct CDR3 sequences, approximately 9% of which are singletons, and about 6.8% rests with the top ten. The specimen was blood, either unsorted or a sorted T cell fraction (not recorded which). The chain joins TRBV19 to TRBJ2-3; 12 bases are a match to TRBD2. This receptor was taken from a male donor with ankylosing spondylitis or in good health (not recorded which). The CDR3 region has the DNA TGTGCCAGTAGCCGGACTAGCGGGGTTTCGGGGACAGATACGCAGTATTTT. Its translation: CASSRTSGVSGTDTQYF.